The present entry profiles one TCR beta chain with its context. Its antigen is currently unknown. The time point: newly diagnosed, previously untreated cHL patient sample. It was by magnetic negative selection that CD4+ T cells were purified from thawed PBMCs. Comparator PBMCs were from newly diagnosed, untreated classical Hodgkin lymphoma. These data originate in a study of PD-1 blockade in classical Hodgkin lymphoma. Study-level results: The drivers behind the repertoire differences, possibly disease activity or prior therapy, remain undefined.

CDR1 and CDR2 from the germline V gene are KGHSH and LQKENI. The CDR3 has 12 residues. Trimming removed 4 bases at V and 8 bases at J, with 9 bases between. TCRdb's table, derived via immunoSEQ multiplex PCR, lists solely in-frame clones and lacks some. The sample has more than 15,000 clones; 92% are singletons. Sample: CD4+ T cells from blood. The source of this sequence is a human donor with classical Hodgkin lymphoma. The V and J genes are TRBV18 and TRBJ2-1; no firm D call. The CDR3 DNA sequence: TGTGCCAGCTCACTTAAGGGCGATGAGCAGTTCTTC. Amino acid sequence: CASSLKGDEQFF. Full variable domain (missing parts from reference TRBV18 and TRBJ2-1): NAGVMQNPRHLVRRRGQEARLRCSPMKGHSHVYWYRQLPEEGLKFMVYLQKENIIDESGMPKERFSAEFPKEGPSILRIQQVVRGDSAAYFCASSLKGDEQFFGPGTRLTVL.